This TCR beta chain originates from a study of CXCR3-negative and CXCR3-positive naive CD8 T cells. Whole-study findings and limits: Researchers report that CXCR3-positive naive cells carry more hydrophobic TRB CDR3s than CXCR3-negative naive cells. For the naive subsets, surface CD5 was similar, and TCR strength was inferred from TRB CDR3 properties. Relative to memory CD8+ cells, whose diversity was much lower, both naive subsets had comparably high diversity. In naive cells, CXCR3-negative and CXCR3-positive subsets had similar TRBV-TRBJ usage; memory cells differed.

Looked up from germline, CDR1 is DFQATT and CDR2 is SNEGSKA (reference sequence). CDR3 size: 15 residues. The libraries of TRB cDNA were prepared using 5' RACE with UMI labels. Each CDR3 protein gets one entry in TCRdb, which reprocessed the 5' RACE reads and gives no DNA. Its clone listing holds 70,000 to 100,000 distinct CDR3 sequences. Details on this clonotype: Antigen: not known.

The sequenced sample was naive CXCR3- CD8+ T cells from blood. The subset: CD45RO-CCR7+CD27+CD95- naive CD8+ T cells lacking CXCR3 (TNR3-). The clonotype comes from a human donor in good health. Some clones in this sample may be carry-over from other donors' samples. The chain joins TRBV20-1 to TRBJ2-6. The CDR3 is CSARDPSSGANVLTF.